This TCR beta chain originates from a study of CD8 T cells in ankylosing spondylitis. Whole-study results and caveats: Several highly homologous variants formed a TCR beta motif that appeared characteristic of ankylosing spondylitis blood.

Remarks on this clonotype: Its antigen remains unidentified.

This CDR3 region has 14 residues. CDR1 and CDR2 (germline): SNHLY, FYNNEI. Germline trimming cut 5 bases from V and 7 bases from J; bases unmatched to any gene: 5. TCRdb redid the calling of the 5' RACE reads with MiXCR, one entry per CDR3 protein. The sample yields over 600,000 distinct CDR3 sequences, around a fifth seen once. Sequenced sample: blood, either unsorted or a sorted T cell fraction (not recorded which). This TCR was sampled from a male donor with ankylosing spondylitis. The V call is TRBV2, the J call TRBJ1-6; 7 nucleotides align to TRBD1. The CDR3 reads CASSTRDSNSPLHF. The DNA of the CDR3 is TGTGCCAGCAGTACTCGGGACAGCAATTCACCCCTCCACTTT.